This T cell receptor (beta chain) was retrieved from a study of blood T cell repertoires in COVID-19. Across the whole study: Collection of acute and convalescent COVID-19 samples took place in the United States, Italy and Spain. From T cells, B-cell-depleted T cells, or PBMCs came the material, which was cDNA or gDNA.

This CDR3 comprises 19 residues. Germline V gene lookup returns CDR1 SGHDT and CDR2 YYEEEE. After removal of 2 bases from V and 3 bases from J, the junction contained 16 bases not matched to a gene. In the source study's methods: Amplifying reference gene primers gave estimates of nucleated cell counts. Clones were read by immunoSEQ multiplex PCR, and TCRdb kept only the in-frame ones, dropping some. D and trimming come from the DNA, and the V and J calls and clone size come from that table. This table holds roughly 140,000 clones, around 78% found once. The chain couples TRBV5-6 to TRBJ2-7, with 11 bases aligning to TRBD2. The receptor's source is a woman in her sixties with acute or convalescent COVID-19. Sequencing was performed on peripheral blood. CDR3 DNA sequence: TGTGCCAGCAGCTTTGAATCGTCCGGGACTAGCGGTATTCTCTACGAGCAGTACTTC. This codes for CASSFESSGTSGILYEQYF. Using reference TRBV5-6 and TRBJ2-7 for the parts outside the CDR3, the full variable domain is DAGVTQSPTHLIKTRGQQVTLRCSPKSGHDTVSWYQQALGQGPQFIFQYYEEEERQRGNFPDRFSGHQFPNYSSELNVNALLLGDSALYLCASSFESSGTSGILYEQYFGPGTRLTVT.